This TCR beta chain derives from a study of siplizumab effects on memory and regulatory T cells. Trimming cost V 5 bases and J 10 bases; bases outside gene matches: 10. The germline gives CDR1 SGHAT, CDR2 FQNNGV. The CDR3 consists of 13 residues. Study findings and constraints: The mapping of alloreactive clones to unstimulated subsets covered only a minor fraction of them. On average, approximately 70% of mappable alloreactive CD4+ clones were Treg-derived under siplizumab, against 25% to 30% in controls.

Produced via immunoSEQ multiplex PCR; TCRdb's table is partial and in-frame only. The table has about 120,000 clones, approximately 92% seen once. With respect to this clone: No antigen is known for it.

The sequenced material came from CD4+ T cells sorted from blood. The TCR originated in a human donor in good health. This sequence joins TRBV11-2 and TRBJ2-7; 8 nucleotides align to TRBD2. In DNA, the CDR3 is TGTGCCAGCAGCCGGGGGGGACAAGCTCTACAGTACTTC. Protein sequence: CASSRGGQALQYF.